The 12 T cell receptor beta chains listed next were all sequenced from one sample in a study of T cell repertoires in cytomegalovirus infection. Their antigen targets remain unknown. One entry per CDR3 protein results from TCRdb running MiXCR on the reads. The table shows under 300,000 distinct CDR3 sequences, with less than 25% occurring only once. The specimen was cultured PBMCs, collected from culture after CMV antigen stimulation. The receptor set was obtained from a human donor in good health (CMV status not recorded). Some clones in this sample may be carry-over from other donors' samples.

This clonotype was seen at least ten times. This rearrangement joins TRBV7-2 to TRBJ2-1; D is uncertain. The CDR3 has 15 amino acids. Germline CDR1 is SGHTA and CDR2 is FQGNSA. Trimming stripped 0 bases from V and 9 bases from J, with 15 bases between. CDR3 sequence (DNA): TGTGCCAGCAGCTTAGCGGGCACCAAACGCCGTGAGCAGTTCTTC. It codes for CASSLAGTKRREQFF. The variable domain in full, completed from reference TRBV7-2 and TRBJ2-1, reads GAGVSQSPSNKVTEKGKDVELRCDPISGHTALYWYRQSLGQGLEFLIYFQGNSAPDKSGLPSDRFSAERTGGSVSTLTIQRTQQEDSAVYLCASSLAGTKRREQFFGPGTRLTVL.

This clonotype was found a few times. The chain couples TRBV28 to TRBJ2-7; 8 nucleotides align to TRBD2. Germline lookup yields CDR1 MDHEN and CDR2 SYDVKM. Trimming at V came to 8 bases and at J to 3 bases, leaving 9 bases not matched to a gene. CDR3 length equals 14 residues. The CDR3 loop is CASGPLAGLYEQYV. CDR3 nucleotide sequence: TGTGCCAGCGGACCCCTAGCGGGCCTCTACGAGCAGTACGTC.

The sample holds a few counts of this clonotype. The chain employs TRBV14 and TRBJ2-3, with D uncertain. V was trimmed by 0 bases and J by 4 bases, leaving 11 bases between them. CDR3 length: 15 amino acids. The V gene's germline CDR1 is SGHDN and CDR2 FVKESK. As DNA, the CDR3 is TGTGCCAGCAGCCAAGATAGGTTCAGGTCAGATACGCAGTATTTT. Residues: CASSQDRFRSDTQYF.

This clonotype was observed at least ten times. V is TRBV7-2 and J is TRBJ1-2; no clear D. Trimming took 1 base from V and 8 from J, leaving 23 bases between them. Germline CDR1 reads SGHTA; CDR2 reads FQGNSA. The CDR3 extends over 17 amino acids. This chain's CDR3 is CASSLDTPTTGSSGYTF. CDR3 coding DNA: TGTGCCAGCAGCTTAGACACCCCGACAACGGGGTCATCGGGCTACACCTTC.

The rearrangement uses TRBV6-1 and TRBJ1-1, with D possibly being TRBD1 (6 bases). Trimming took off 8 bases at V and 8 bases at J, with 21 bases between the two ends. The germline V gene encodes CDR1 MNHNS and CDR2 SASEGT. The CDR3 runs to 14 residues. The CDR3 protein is CASGIQGTRSEAFF. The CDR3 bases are TGTGCCAGCGGGATACAGGGAACACGGTCAGAAGCTTTCTTT.

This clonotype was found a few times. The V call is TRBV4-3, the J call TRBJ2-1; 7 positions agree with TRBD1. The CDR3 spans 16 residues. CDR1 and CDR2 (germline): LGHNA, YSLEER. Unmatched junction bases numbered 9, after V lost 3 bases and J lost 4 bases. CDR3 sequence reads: CASSHSPGQTYNEQFF. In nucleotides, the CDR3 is TGCGCCAGCAGCCATTCGCCGGGACAGACTTACAATGAGCAGTTCTTC.

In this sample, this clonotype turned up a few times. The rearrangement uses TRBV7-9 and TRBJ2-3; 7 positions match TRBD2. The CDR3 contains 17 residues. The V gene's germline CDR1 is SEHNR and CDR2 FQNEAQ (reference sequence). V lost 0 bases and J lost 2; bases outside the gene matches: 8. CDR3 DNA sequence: TGTGCCAGCAGCTTAGCCCCCACTAGCGACCCCACAGATACGCAGTATTTT. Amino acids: CASSLAPTSDPTDTQYF.

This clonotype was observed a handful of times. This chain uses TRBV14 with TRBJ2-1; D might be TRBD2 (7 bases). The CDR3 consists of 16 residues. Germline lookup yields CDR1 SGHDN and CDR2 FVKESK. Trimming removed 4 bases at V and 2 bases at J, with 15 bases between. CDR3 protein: CASSRRGLAAYNEQFF. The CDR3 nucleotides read TGTGCCAGCAGCCGCCGGGGGCTAGCGGCCTACAATGAGCAGTTCTTC.

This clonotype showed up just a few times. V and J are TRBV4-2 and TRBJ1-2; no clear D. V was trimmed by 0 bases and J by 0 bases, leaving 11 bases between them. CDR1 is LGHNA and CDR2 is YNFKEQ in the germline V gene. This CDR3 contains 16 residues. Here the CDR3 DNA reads TGTGCCAGCAGCCAAGATAAGAGGCCAGCTAACTATGGCTACACCTTC. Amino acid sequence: CASSQDKRPANYGYTF.

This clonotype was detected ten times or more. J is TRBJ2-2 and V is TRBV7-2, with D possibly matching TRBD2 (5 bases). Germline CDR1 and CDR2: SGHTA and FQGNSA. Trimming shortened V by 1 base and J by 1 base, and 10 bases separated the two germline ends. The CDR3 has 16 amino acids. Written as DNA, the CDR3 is TGTGCCAGCAGCTTAGTAGTAGCGCGGAACACCGGGGAGCTGTTTTTT. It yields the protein CASSLVVARNTGELFF.

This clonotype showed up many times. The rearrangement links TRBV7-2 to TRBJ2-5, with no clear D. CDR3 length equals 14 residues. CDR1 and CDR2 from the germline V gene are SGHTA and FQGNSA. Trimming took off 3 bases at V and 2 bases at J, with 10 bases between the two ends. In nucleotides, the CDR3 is TGTGCCAGCAGCTTCGGGCAGCCACAAGAGACCCAGTACTTC. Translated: CASSFGQPQETQYF.

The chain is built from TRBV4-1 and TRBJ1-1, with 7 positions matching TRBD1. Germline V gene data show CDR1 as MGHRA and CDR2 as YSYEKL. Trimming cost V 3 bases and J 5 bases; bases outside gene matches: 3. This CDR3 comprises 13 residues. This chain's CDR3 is CASSQGQRTEAFF. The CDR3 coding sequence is TGCGCCAGCAGCCAGGGACAGCGGACTGAAGCTTTCTTT.